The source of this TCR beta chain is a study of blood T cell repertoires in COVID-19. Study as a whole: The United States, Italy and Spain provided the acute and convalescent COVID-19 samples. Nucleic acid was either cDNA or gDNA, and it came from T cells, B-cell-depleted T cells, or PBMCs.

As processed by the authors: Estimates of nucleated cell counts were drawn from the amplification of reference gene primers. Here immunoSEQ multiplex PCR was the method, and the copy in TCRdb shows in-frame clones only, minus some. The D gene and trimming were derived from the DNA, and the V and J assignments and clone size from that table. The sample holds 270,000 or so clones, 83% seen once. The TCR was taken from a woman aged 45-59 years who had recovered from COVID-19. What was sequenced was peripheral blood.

The CDR3 DNA reads as TGTGCCAGCAGTTTAGGATCGCGGGAGACCCAGTACTTC. Its translation: CASSLGSRETQYF. The chain links TRBV12-3 or TRBV12-4 to TRBJ2-5, with D unclear. This CDR3 is built from 13 residues. V lost 1 base and J 5 bases, leaving 8 bases between the germline ends.